The clone carrying this T cell receptor (beta chain) was seen a handful of times. The antigen remains unidentified. As every portion of the isolated RNA was reverse transcribed, the sequencing read expressed TCRB transcripts. There were millions of reads on average in the naive, central memory and regulatory T cell samples. The protocol was immunoSEQ multiplex PCR, while the TCRdb copy is restricted to in-frame clones and leaves out a portion. The sample has under 450,000 clones; about 15% are singletons. This CDR3 spans 16 amino acids. CDR1 is SEHNR and CDR2 is FQNEAQ in the germline V gene (reference sequence). With V trimmed by 4 bases and J by 5 bases, 11 bases remained unmatched. This record belongs to a study of beta chain features in type 1 diabetes. Study-level points and caveats: Within the patient group, naive, central memory and Treg TCRB repertoires appeared more similar to each other than within healthy donors.

The chain is built from TRBV7-9 and TRBJ2-5; 9 bases are a match to TRBD2. This TCR was recovered from a man under 40 in good health. Sequenced input: naive CD4+ T cells from blood. CDR3: CASSSHSGLAGETQYF. CDR3 sequence (DNA): TGTGCCAGCAGCTCCCACTCGGGACTAGCCGGGGAGACCCAGTACTTC.